The T cell receptor beta chain described here comes from a study of a mutant IDH1 vaccine in newly diagnosed glioma. About the research overall: Of treated patients, around 60% were men and roughly 38% women, averaging roughly 40 years.

V was cut by 2 bases and J by 2 bases, with 6 bases left in between. CDR1 and CDR2 (germline): PRHDT, FYEKMQ (reference sequence). The CDR3 has 13 residues. Time point defined: week 5, during vaccination. Every vaccine dose comprised 300 ug of mutant IDH1 20-mer peptide plus topical imiquimod. Donor tumors were new WHO grade 3 or 4 IDH1-mutant, ATRX-lost astrocytomas. General observations from the study: Pseudoprogression seemingly bore no relation to changes in top peripheral T cell clonotypes. Altogether, about 95% of patients exhibited vaccine-induced immune responses.

A word on this clone: Its antigen is still unknown.

Clones were sequenced by immunoSEQ multiplex PCR, and TCRdb holds only the in-frame ones, with some missing. The table lists over 50,000 clones, 85% to 90% of them singletons. The origin of this receptor is a woman in her thirties or forties with glioma. The chain has TRBV13 and TRBJ1-2, with unresolved D. Sequencing was performed on PBMCs, taken from a glioma patient whose treatment included an IDH1 peptide vaccine. CDR3 loop: CASSLLSNYGYTF. CDR3 DNA sequence: TGTGCCAGCAGCTTATTATCAAACTATGGCTACACCTTC. Using reference TRBV13 and TRBJ1-2 for the parts outside the CDR3, the full variable domain is AAGVIQSPRHLIKEKRETATLKCYPIPRHDTVYWYQQGPGQDPQFLISFYEKMQSDKGSIPDRFSAQQFSDYHSELNMSSLELGDSALYFCASSLLSNYGYTFGSGTRLTVV.